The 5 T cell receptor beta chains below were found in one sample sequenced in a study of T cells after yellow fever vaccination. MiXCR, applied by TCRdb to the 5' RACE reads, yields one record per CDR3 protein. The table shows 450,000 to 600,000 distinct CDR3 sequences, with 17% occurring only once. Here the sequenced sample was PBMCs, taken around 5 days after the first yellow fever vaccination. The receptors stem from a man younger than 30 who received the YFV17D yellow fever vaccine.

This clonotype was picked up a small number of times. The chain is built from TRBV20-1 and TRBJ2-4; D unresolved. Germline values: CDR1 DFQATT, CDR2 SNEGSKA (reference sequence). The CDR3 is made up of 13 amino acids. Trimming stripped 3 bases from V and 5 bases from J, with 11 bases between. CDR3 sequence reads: CSARRGMENIQYF. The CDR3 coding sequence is TGCAGTGCTAGGCGAGGCATGGAAAACATTCAGTACTTC.

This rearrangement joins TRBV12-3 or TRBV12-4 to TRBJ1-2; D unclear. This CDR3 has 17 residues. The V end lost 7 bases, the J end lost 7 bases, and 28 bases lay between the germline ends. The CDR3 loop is CASTPEEGSPHMGGYTF. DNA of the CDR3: TGTGCCAGCACCCCTGAGGAGGGCAGCCCTCATATGGGTGGCTACACCTTC.

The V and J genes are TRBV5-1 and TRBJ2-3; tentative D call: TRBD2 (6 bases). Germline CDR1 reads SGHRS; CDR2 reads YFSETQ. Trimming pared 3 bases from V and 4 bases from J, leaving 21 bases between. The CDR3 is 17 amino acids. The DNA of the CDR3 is TGCGCCAGCAGCTCACCCCCGGGACGGTCGGGGGCAGATACGCAGTATTTT. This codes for CASSSPPGRSGADTQYF.

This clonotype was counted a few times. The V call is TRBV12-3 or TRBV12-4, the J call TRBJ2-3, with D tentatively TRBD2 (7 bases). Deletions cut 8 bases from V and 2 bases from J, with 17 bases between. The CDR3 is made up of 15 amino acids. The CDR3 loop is CASRGAGTITDTQYF. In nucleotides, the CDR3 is TGTGCCAGCCGGGGGGCGGGAACTATCACAGATACGCAGTATTTT.

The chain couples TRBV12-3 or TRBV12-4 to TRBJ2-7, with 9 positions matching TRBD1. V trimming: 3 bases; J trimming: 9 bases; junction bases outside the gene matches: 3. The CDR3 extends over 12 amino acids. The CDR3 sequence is CASSLDRGVQYV. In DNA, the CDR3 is TGTGCCAGCAGTTTGGACAGGGGCGTGCAGTACGTC.